This T cell receptor (beta chain) was captured in a study of identical twins. TCRdb re-called the 5' RACE reads through MiXCR, storing one row per CDR3 protein. The data hold roughly 720,000 distinct CDR3 sequences, with 15% to 20% observed a single time. This clonotype has a handful of counts. Germline values: CDR1 DFQATT, CDR2 SNEGSKA (reference sequence). Trimming cost V 0 bases and J 2 bases, with 12 bases left between them. The length of the CDR3 is 15 residues. These data also featured in a second study, about T cells expressing NK-cell markers.

The sequenced sample consisted of PBMCs. This sequence was found in a woman aged 18-35 years in good health. The chain combines TRBV20-1 with TRBJ2-3; D call uncertain. CDR3 residues: CSARDPGPSTDTQYF. The CDR3 DNA is TGCAGTGCTAGAGATCCAGGACCATCCACAGATACGCAGTATTTT.